Below, 17 T cell receptor beta chains from the same sample are listed, as sequenced in a study of T cells after yellow fever vaccination. TCRdb re-called the 5' RACE reads through MiXCR, storing one row per CDR3 protein. The profile shows 250,000 to 400,000 distinct CDR3 sequences, roughly 3.9% of them singletons. This sample comprised PBMCs, obtained 5 days after the yellow fever booster vaccination. Every receptor here comes from a man younger than 30 who received the YFV17D yellow fever vaccine.

This clonotype was detected a few times. The CDR3 sequence is CAISESGNSNQPQHF. CDR3 in DNA: TGTGCCATCAGTGAGTCAGGGAATAGCAATCAGCCCCAGCATTTT. V usage is TRBV10-3 and J usage is TRBJ1-5; D remains unclear. The CDR3 totals 15 residues. Trimming cost V 0 bases and J 0 bases, with 6 bases left between them. Germline CDR1 reads ENHRY; CDR2 reads SYGVKD.

This clonotype was picked up many times. V is TRBV20-1 and J is TRBJ1-6; D remains unclear. Trimming removed 5 bases from V and 8 bases from J, with 13 bases in between. Germline V gene data show CDR1 as DFQATT and CDR2 as SNEGSKA (reference sequence). The length of the CDR3 is 13 residues. CDR3 region: CSAPHGWDSPLHF. In DNA, the CDR3 is TGCAGTGCTCCCCACGGGTGGGATTCACCCCTCCACTTT.

This clonotype was counted between two and nine times. The gene calls are TRBV5-1 and TRBJ1-1; 8 bases map to TRBD1. The CDR3 is 17 amino acids. Germline V gene data show CDR1 as SGHRS and CDR2 as YFSETQ. After removal of 3 bases from V and 4 bases from J, the junction contained 14 bases not matched to a gene. The chain's CDR3 is CASSYDGRGREGTEAFF. The CDR3 coding sequence is TGCGCCAGCAGCTACGATGGCAGGGGGCGGGAGGGCACTGAAGCTTTCTTT.

This clonotype was observed many times. The CDR3 is CASRQGNEQFF. The CDR3 bases are TGCGCCAGCAGACAGGGCAATGAGCAGTTCTTC. V usage is TRBV5-1 and J usage is TRBJ2-1, with a weak D call TRBD1 (6 bases). Trimming stripped 5 bases from V and 6 bases from J, with 6 bases between. The CDR3 is made up of 11 amino acids. Per the germline V gene, CDR1 is SGHRS and CDR2 is YFSETQ.

The gene calls are TRBV9 and TRBJ2-3; TRBD2 is a possible D gene (6 bases). This CDR3 spans 16 amino acids. Per the germline V gene, CDR1 is SGDLS and CDR2 is YYNGEE. V lost 0 bases and J lost 1, with 12 bases in between. This CDR3 reads CASSVAGLPGTDTQYF. Written as DNA, the CDR3 is TGTGCCAGCAGCGTAGCGGGACTCCCCGGCACAGATACGCAGTATTTT.

Ten or more counts support this clonotype. This sequence joins TRBV7-6 and TRBJ2-5, with D possibly being TRBD2 (6 bases). In germline, CDR1 is SGHVS, CDR2 FNYEAQ. The V end was cut by 4 bases, the J end by 5 bases, with 17 bases between. CDR3 length: 15 amino acids. Here the CDR3 DNA reads TGTGCCAGCAGCTACCTAGCGTACCTGGGGGAGACCCAGTACTTC. This sequence encodes CASSYLAYLGETQYF. The complete variable domain, with remaining parts taken from reference TRBV7-6 and TRBJ2-5, reads GAGVSQSPRYKVTKRGQDVALRCDPISGHVSLYWYRQALGQGPEFLTYFNYEAQQDKSGLPNDRFSAERPEGSISTLTIQRTEQRDSAMYRCASSYLAYLGETQYFGPGTRLLVL.

The V gene is TRBV5-6, the J gene TRBJ2-7, with 9 bases fitting TRBD1. Germline trimming cut 0 bases from V and 10 bases from J; bases unmatched to any gene: 11. CDR1 SGHDT and CDR2 YYEEEE come from the germline V gene. The CDR3 consists of 15 residues. The CDR3 protein is CASSLAGQGTYLQYF. The CDR3 DNA reads TGTGCCAGCAGCTTGGCGGGACAGGGTACTTATCTCCAGTACTTC. Full variable domain (remainder filled in from reference TRBV5-6 and TRBJ2-7): DAGVTQSPTHLIKTRGQQVTLRCSPKSGHDTVSWYQQALGQGPQFIFQYYEEEERQRGNFPDRFSGHQFPNYSSELNVNALLLGDSALYLCASSLAGQGTYLQYFGPGTRLTVT.

V is TRBV12-3 or TRBV12-4 and J is TRBJ1-4, with TRBD1 matching 7 bases. V was pared by 7 bases and J by 7 bases, with 12 bases of the junction left unmatched. The CDR3 has 15 amino acids. CDR3 DNA sequence: TGTGCCAGCATCGAAGACCGGCAGGGGGGTGAAAAACTGTTTTTT. Translation: CASIEDRQGGEKLFF.

Ten or more counts support this clonotype. J is TRBJ1-6 and V is TRBV29-1; the match to TRBD1 covers 8 bases. Per the germline V gene, CDR1 is SQVTM and CDR2 is ANQGSEA. The trim removed 5 bases at V and 7 bases at J, leaving 7 bases unmatched. CDR3 size: 14 residues. DNA for the CDR3: TGCAGCGTTAGCGGGACAGGCGGAAATTCACCCCTCCACTTT. This sequence encodes CSVSGTGGNSPLHF.

The table lists this clonotype with many counts. The chain combines TRBV20-1 with TRBJ2-5, with D tentatively TRBD1 (7 bases). The V end lost 6 bases, the J end lost 7 bases, and 18 bases lay between the germline ends. Germline CDR1 and CDR2: DFQATT and SNEGSKA (reference sequence). This CDR3 has 13 amino acids. CDR3 bases: TGCAGTGCGAGGGGGCCTCCGCGGGGGACCCAGTACTTC. Protein product: CSARGPPRGTQYF.

This clonotype was counted at least ten times. The chain uses TRBV20-1 and TRBJ2-3; 8 bases are shared with TRBD2. V was clipped by 7 bases and J by 8 bases; unmatched bases: 11. The CDR3 totals 13 residues. Germline V gives CDR1 DFQATT, CDR2 SNEGSKA (reference sequence). Written as DNA, the CDR3 is TGCAGTGAGATGGCGGGGGGAGGCGGTACGCAGTATTTT. This encodes CSEMAGGGGTQYF.

CDR3 protein: CASSLAGTFQETQYF. Here the CDR3 DNA reads TGTGCCAGCAGTTTAGCGGGGACATTCCAAGAGACCCAGTACTTC. The V gene is TRBV12-3 or TRBV12-4, the J gene TRBJ2-5; a weak D match, TRBD1 (6 bases). The length of the CDR3 is 15 residues. The ends were cut back, 0 bases at V and 1 base at J, with 9 bases in the middle.

The chain has TRBV10-3 and TRBJ2-7; 8 bases line up with TRBD1. Germline V gene data show CDR1 as ENHRY and CDR2 as SYGVKD. The CDR3 runs to 14 residues. V gave up 2 bases and J gave up 8 bases; unmatched junction bases: 8. The CDR3 loop is CAISEQGAAHQQYF. DNA for the CDR3: TGTGCCATCAGTGAGCAGGGGGCGGCTCACCAGCAGTACTTC.

A few counts support this clonotype. The chain links TRBV6-2 or TRBV6-3 to TRBJ1-2, with D unresolved. The V gene lost 0 bases and the J gene lost 5 bases, with 13 bases spanning the gap. The germline V gene has CDR1 MNHEY and CDR2 SVGEGT. This CDR3 region has 15 residues. As DNA, the CDR3 is TGTGCCAGCAGTTACTCCCCAGTTCTTCCTTATGGCTACACCTTC. Its protein product is CASSYSPVLPYGYTF.

V gene TRBV10-3 combines with J gene TRBJ2-7; 10 bases are shared with TRBD1. The CDR3 runs 12 residues. Trimming took 6 bases from V and 5 from J; bases not matched to a gene: 1. Germline loops: CDR1 ENHRY, CDR2 SYGVKD. CDR3 nucleotide sequence: TGTGCCATCAGGGGGACAGGGGACGAGCAGTACGTC. Translating it yields CAIRGTGDEQYV.

This sequence joins TRBV20-1 and TRBJ1-4; a possible D gene is TRBD1 (6 bases). Trimming removed 5 bases from V and 5 bases from J, with 12 bases in between. Germline CDR1 is DFQATT and CDR2 is SNEGSKA (reference sequence). The CDR3 length is 13 residues. The CDR3: CSASTGNNEKLFF. CDR3 nucleotide sequence: TGCAGTGCTTCCACAGGGAACAATGAAAAACTGTTTTTT.

This clonotype was observed at least ten times. The V gene is TRBV11-2, the J gene TRBJ2-5, with D possibly matching TRBD2 (7 bases). CDR1 SGHAT and CDR2 FQNNGV come from the germline V gene. The CDR3 has 12 amino acids. Trimming removed 6 bases from V and 5 bases from J, with 10 bases in between. CDR3 coding DNA: TGTGCCAGCAGGGGGGGGGCGGAGACCCAGTACTTC. This encodes CASRGGAETQYF.